This TCR beta chain originates from a study of cytomegalovirus exposure and HLA in healthy donors. Broader study findings: A later analysis linked a missense DCLRE1C variant to TCR beta V- and J-gene trimming. Later analysis showed most CMV-associated TCR beta chains appearing HLA-restricted.

For this clone: The antigen remains undetermined.

In germline, CDR1 is SGHAT, CDR2 FQNNGV. V was shortened by 1 base and J by 5 bases, with 6 bases between the two germline ends. The CDR3 covers 13 residues. PCR was performed using 60 Vbeta and 13 Jbeta primers. In the authors' workflow: About 11 million shared chains were among the approximately 76 million unique TCR beta chains that a later analysis counted. Generated by immunoSEQ multiplex PCR, the TCRdb table keeps only in-frame clones and is missing some. The V and J calls and clone size come from that table; D and trimming were worked out from the DNA. The sample records under 100,000 clones, 55% to 65% being singletons.

This chain links TRBV11-2 with TRBJ1-5, with no clear D. Sequences were obtained from PBMCs. This receptor was obtained from a woman in her forties in good health and CMV-seropositive. The CDR3 here is CASSLVSDQPQHF. As DNA, the CDR3 is TGTGCCAGCAGCTTAGTGTCCGATCAGCCCCAGCATTTT.